This T cell receptor (beta chain) was obtained from a study of OX40 agonist ivuxolimab in advanced cancers. Study information: About 40% of patients had received prior checkpoint inhibitor therapy. Regarding the study as a whole: Nonresponders, in some cases, also had low normalized T-cell clonal expansion. Clones of CD4+ and CD8+ blood T cells grew by week 6 at doses of 0.1 to 3.0 mg/kg.

Worth noting for this clone: Its matching antigen is unknown.

Exclusion applied to patients with autoimmune disease history or systemic immunosuppression. This CDR3 comprises 15 residues. Germline lookup yields CDR1 SSHAT and CDR2 FNYEAQ (reference sequence). Data came from immunoSEQ multiplex PCR; TCRdb stores just in-frame clones and leaves some out. The sample has about 70,000 clones, around nine tenths seen once. The sequence derives from an adult with an advanced solid tumor such as melanoma, head and neck, liver or kidney cancer. The specimen comprised CD4+ or CD8+ T cells sorted from blood, sampled in a trial of the OX40 agonist ivuxolimab. V gene TRBV7-7 combines with J gene TRBJ2-1; unclear D gene. The CDR3 nucleotides are TGTGCTAGCCGACGACTGGGTAGCTCCTACAATGAGCAGTTCTTC. It is translated as CASRRLGSSYNEQFF. The entire variable domain, with the rest obtained from reference TRBV7-7 and TRBJ2-1, is as follows: GAGVSQSPRYKVTKRGQDVTLRCDPISSHATLYWYQQALGQGPEFLTYFNYEAQPDKSGLPSDRFSAERPEGSISTLTIQRTEQRDSAMYRCASRRLGSSYNEQFFGPGTRLTVL.